This T cell receptor beta chain emerged from a study of T cell repertoires in cytomegalovirus infection. In TCRdb, the reads were re-called with MiXCR into one record per CDR3 protein. The repertoire includes around 280,000 distinct CDR3 sequences, approximately 15% of them detected once, and 8.8% sits in the top ten. CDR1 is LNHDA and CDR2 is SQIVND in the germline V gene (reference sequence). The CDR3 is made up of 14 amino acids. V lost 2 bases to trimming and J lost 1 base, with 5 bases between them. The specimen sequenced was PBMCs. The J gene is TRBJ2-2, the V gene TRBV19; possible D gene TRBD1, 5 bases. This TCR came from a human donor in good health (CMV status not recorded). Some clones in this sample may be carry-over from other donors' samples. The CDR3: CASSIRGNTGELFF. CDR3 nucleotides: TGTGCCAGTAGTATAAGGGGGAACACCGGGGAGCTGTTTTTT.